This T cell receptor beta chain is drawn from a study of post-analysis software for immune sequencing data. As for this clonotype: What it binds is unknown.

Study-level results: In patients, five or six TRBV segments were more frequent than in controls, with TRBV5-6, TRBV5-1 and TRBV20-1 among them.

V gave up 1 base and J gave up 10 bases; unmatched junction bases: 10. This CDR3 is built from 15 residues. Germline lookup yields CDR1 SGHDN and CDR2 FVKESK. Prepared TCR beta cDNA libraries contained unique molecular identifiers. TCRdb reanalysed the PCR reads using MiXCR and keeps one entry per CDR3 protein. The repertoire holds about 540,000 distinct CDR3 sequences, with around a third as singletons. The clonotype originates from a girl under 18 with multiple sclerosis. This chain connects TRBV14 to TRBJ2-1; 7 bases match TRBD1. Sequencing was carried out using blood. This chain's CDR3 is CASSQAGTAFYEQFF. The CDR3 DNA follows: TGTGCCAGCAGCCAAGCCGGGACAGCTTTCTACGAGCAGTTCTTC.